This T cell receptor (beta chain) comes out of a study of blood T cells in healthy people across ages. Study observations and caveats: With naive T cell percentage, TCR beta diversity showed a strong correlation.

This clonotype was counted a single time. Its specificity is not known. Trimming cost V 6 bases and J 3 bases; bases outside gene matches: 13. The CDR3 length is 16 residues. The germline V gene has CDR1 MDHEN and CDR2 SYDVKM. Combining a sample-barcoded 5' primer with a J-beta primer mix, a second PCR ran for roughly 6 to 12 cycles. TCRdb redid the calling of the 5' RACE reads with MiXCR, one entry per CDR3 protein. The repertoire holds about 1,400,000 distinct CDR3 sequences, with around 55% as singletons. The clonotype was recovered from a man between 18 and 29 years old in good health. Sequences were obtained from blood. The chain uses TRBV28 and TRBJ2-7; 8 nucleotides match TRBD2. For the CDR3, the DNA is TGTGCCAGCAGCACTATTAGGGCGGGGGGAAACTACGAGCAGTACTTC. Translating it yields CASSTIRAGGNYEQYF.